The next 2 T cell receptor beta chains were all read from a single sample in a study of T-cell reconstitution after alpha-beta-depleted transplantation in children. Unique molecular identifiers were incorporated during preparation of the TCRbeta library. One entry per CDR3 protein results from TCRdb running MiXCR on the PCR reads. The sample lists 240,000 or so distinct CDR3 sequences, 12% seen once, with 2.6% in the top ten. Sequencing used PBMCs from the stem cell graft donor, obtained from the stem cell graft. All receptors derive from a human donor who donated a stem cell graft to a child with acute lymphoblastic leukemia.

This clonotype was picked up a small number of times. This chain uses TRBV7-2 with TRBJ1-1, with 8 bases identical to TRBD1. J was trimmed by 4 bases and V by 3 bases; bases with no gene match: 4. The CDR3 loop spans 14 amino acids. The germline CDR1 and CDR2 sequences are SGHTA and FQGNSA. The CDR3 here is CASSFGQGLTEAFF. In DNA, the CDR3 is TGTGCCAGCAGCTTTGGACAGGGACTCACTGAAGCTTTCTTT.

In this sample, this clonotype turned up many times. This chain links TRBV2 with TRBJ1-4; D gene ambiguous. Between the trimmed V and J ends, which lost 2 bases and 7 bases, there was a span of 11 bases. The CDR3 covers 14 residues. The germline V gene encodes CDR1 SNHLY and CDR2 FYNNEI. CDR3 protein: CASSEKGSSEKLFF. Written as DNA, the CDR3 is TGTGCCAGCAGTGAAAAGGGAAGCTCTGAAAAACTGTTTTTT.